The clone carrying this T cell receptor (beta chain) turned up a few times. Its antigen remains unknown. The Oncomine TCR Beta short-read assay was applied to DNA of cultured CD4+ T cells. Using its own MiXCR run on the PCR reads, TCRdb lists one record per CDR3 protein. Of 25,000 to 30,000 distinct CDR3 sequences detected, around 50% appear once; the ten largest clones hold roughly 27%. These data originate in a study of vaccination and CD4 T cells after COVID-19. Study background: At a median approximately 100 days (range 35 to 161) after diagnosis, post-COVID samples were drawn.

Study findings and constraints: Within the convalescent patients, a median about 85% of the SARS-CoV-2-reactive clones were ones that appeared only post-vaccination. Convalescent patients had 304 of 307 vaccine-specific clones showing spike mono-reactivity.

Treatment indicated: roughly nine-day PBMC culture with coronavirus spike peptide pools or control peptides (ViraFEST assay). This receptor was obtained from a human donor who received a COVID-19 vaccine. Sequencing was performed on CD4+ T cells from blood, cultured in vitro, taken before SARS-CoV-2 vaccination.

CDR3: CASSLVEGYQPQHF. The CDR3 region has the DNA TGTGCCAGCAGTTTGGTTGAAGGGTATCAGCCCCAGCATTTT. The chain couples TRBV12-3 or TRBV12-4 to TRBJ1-5; D unresolved. V was trimmed by 3 bases and J by 5 bases, leaving 11 bases between them. This CDR3 region has 14 residues.